The 6 T cell receptor beta chains listed next were all sequenced from one sample in a study of T cell repertoires in cytomegalovirus infection. TCRdb redid the calling of the reads with MiXCR, one entry per CDR3 protein. Among 400,000 or so distinct CDR3 sequences, roughly a third were seen once, and the ten largest hold 12% to 15%. The sample taken for sequencing was PBMCs. The receptor source for this set is a human donor in good health (CMV status not recorded). Some clones in this sample may be carry-over from other donors' samples.

In its sample, this clonotype was seen many times. The genes are TRBV4-1 and TRBJ2-1, with 8 bases aligning to TRBD2. The ends lost 0 bases at V and 9 bases at J; junction bases unmatched: 4. Germline V gene data show CDR1 as MGHRA and CDR2 as YSYEKL. CDR3 length equals 14 residues. The CDR3 DNA is TGCGCCAGCAGCCAAGAGAGGACTAGCAGTGAGCAGTTCTTC. Its protein product is CASSQERTSSEQFF.

The V and J genes are TRBV19 and TRBJ1-1, with D uncertain. Deletions cut 10 bases from V and 1 base from J, with 10 bases between. Looked up from germline, CDR1 is LNHDA and CDR2 is SQIVND (reference sequence). This CDR3 is built from 12 residues. CDR3 DNA sequence: TGTGCCACCCAACCAGGGAACACTGAAGCTTTCTTT. The encoded protein is CATQPGNTEAFF.

The sample holds many counts of this clonotype. CDR3 nucleotides: TGTGCCAGCAGCTTAGGACTAGTTGGAGATACGCAGTATTTT. It is translated as CASSLGLVGDTQYF. The chain is built from TRBV7-8 and TRBJ2-3; D is possibly TRBD2 (6 bases). This CDR3 is built from 14 residues. Germline loops: CDR1 SGHVS, CDR2 FQNEAQ. V gave up 1 base and J gave up 5 bases, with 10 bases separating them.

The chain joins TRBV3-1 to TRBJ2-7; 11 bases line up with TRBD1. V lost 3 bases, J lost 5 bases, and 9 bases stayed unmatched. The CDR3 totals 16 residues. Germline V CDR1 and CDR2: LGHDT, YNNKEL (reference sequence). This CDR3 is CASSQDGQGALNEQYF. The CDR3 DNA reads as TGTGCCAGCAGCCAGGATGGACAGGGGGCGCTTAACGAGCAGTACTTC.

The CDR3 DNA follows: TGTGCCAGCAGACCGGGCCAAATCTCTTATGGCTACACCTTC. As protein: CASRPGQISYGYTF. J is TRBJ1-2 and V is TRBV6-8, with unresolved D. Trimming shortened V by 6 bases and J by 5 bases, and 16 bases separated the two germline ends. The length of the CDR3 is 14 residues. Germline CDR1 MNHGY, CDR2 SAAAGT.

About this clonotype: This may stem from a read error, because a much larger clone lies one nucleotide away. The genes are TRBV7-6 and TRBJ1-3; tentative D call: TRBD1 (5 bases). V gave up 4 bases and J gave up 4 bases, with 14 bases separating them. CDR1 is SGHVS and CDR2 is FNYEAQ in the germline V gene. The CDR3 sequence is 15 residues long. This CDR3 is CASSSTTAEGNTIYF. The CDR3, as DNA: TGTGCCAGCAGCTCCACGACAGCGGAAGGAAACACCATATATTTT.